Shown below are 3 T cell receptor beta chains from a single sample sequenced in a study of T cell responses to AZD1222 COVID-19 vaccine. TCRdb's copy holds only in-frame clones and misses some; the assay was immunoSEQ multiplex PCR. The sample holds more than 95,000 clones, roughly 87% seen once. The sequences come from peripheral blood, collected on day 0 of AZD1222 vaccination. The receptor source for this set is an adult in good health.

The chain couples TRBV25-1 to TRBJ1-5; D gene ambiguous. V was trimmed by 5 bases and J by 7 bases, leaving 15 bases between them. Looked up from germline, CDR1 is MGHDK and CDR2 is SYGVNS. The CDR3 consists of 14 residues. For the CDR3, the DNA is TGTGCCAGCAGTTCTACGGAGGTAAACCAGCCCCAGCATTTT. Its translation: CASSSTEVNQPQHF. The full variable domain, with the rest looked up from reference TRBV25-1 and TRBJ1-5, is EADIYQTPRYLVIGTGKKITLECSQTMGHDKMYWYQQDPGMELHLIHYSYGVNSTEKGDLSSESTVSRIRTEHFPLTLESARPSHTSQYLCASSSTEVNQPQHFGDGTRLSIL.

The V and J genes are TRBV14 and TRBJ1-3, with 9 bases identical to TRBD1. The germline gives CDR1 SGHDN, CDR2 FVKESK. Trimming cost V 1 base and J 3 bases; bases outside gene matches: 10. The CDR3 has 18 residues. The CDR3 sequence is CASSQAPGQGSGGNTIYF. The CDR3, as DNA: TGTGCCAGCAGCCAAGCCCCGGGACAGGGATCGGGTGGAAACACCATATATTTT.

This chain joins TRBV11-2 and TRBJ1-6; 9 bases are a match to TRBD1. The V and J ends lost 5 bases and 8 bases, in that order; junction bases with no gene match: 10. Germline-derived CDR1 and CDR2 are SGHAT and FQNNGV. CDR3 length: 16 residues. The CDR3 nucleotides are TGTGCCAGCAGCCGGAGACGGGACAGGGAATATTCACCCCTCCACTTT. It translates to CASSRRRDREYSPLHF. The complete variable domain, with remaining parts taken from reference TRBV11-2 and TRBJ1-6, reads EAGVAQSPRYKIIEKRQSVAFWCNPISGHATLYWYQQILGQGPKLLIQFQNNGVVDDSQLPKDRFSAERLKGVDSTLKIQPAKLEDSAVYLCASSRRRDREYSPLHFGNGTRLTVT.